The 5 T cell receptor beta chains given below trace back to one sample, sequenced in a study of a mutant IDH1 vaccine in newly diagnosed glioma. The time point is: week 35, safety follow-up. Each dose delivered 300 ug of mutant IDH1 20-mer peptide subcutaneously with imiquimod. These receptors have no known antigen. This table comes from immunoSEQ multiplex PCR, and its TCRdb copy is limited to in-frame clones, with some not included. The sample carries over 40,000 clones, around 87% recorded once. The sample in question was PBMCs, obtained from a glioma patient whose treatment included an IDH1 peptide vaccine. The receptors derive from a middle-aged man with glioma.

J is TRBJ2-2 and V is TRBV30, with 9 bases identical to TRBD2. With V trimmed by 2 bases and J by 7 bases, 11 bases remained unmatched. This CDR3 comprises 16 residues. Germline loops: CDR1 GTSNPN, CDR2 SVGIG (reference sequence). CDR3 bases: TGTGCCTGGAGTTACTTAGCGGGGGCGTCGGTCGGGGAGCTGTTTTTT. Its translation: CAWSYLAGASVGELFF. Complete variable domain (other parts from reference TRBV30 and TRBJ2-2): SQTIHQWPATLVQPVGSPLSLECTVEGTSNPNLYWYRQAAGRGLQLLFYSVGIGQISSEVPQNLSASRPQDRQFILSSKKLLLSDSGFYLCAWSYLAGASVGELFFGEGSRLTVL.

The chain carries TRBV9 and TRBJ2-7, with 12 bases that match TRBD2. From germline, CDR1 is SGDLS and CDR2 YYNGEE. With V trimmed by 1 base and J by 1 base, 3 bases remained unmatched. There are 16 residues in the CDR3. As DNA, the CDR3 is TGTGCCAGCAGCGTAACTGGACTAGCGGGGTCCTACGAGCAGTACTTC. Residues: CASSVTGLAGSYEQYF. Drawing the rest from reference TRBV9 and TRBJ2-7, the complete variable domain is DSGVTQTPKHLITATGQRVTLRCSPRSGDLSVYWYQQSLDQGLQFLIQYYNGEERAKGNILERFSAQQFPDLHSELNLSSLELGDSALYFCASSVTGLAGSYEQYFGPGTRLTVT.

The chain recombines TRBV7-2 with TRBJ2-3; D uncertain. The germline V gene has CDR1 SGHTA and CDR2 FQGNSA. The CDR3 length is 14 residues. Trimming stripped 2 bases from V and 2 bases from J, with 8 bases between. CDR3 sequence: CASSLWAVTDTQYF. CDR3 in DNA: TGTGCCAGCAGCTTATGGGCGGTCACAGATACGCAGTATTTT.

The rearrangement uses TRBV25-1 and TRBJ2-1; 14 bases line up with TRBD2. The V segment lost 8 bases and the J segment 2 bases; nucleotides outside the gene matches: 8. Germline V lookup: CDR1 MGHDK, CDR2 SYGVNS. The CDR3 sequence is 17 residues long. The CDR3 DNA follows: TGTGCCAGCGGGGGGACTAGCGGGAGATCCACCTACAATGAGCAGTTCTTC. It specifies CASGGTSGRSTYNEQFF.

The genes are TRBV19 and TRBJ2-1, with TRBD1 identical over 7 bases. The germline gives CDR1 LNHDA, CDR2 SQIVND (reference sequence). This CDR3 spans 15 amino acids. J gave up 1 base and V 4 bases, and 4 bases lay outside the gene matches. CDR3 amino acids: CASSNLRGSYNEQFF. CDR3 DNA sequence: TGTGCCAGTAGTAACCTCAGGGGGTCCTACAATGAGCAGTTCTTC.